This T cell receptor (beta chain) is from a study of beta chain features in type 1 diabetes. Study context: Examined across all samples were around 110 million sorted cells. Findings and limits, study-wide: Comparison showed that naive, central memory and Treg TCRB repertoires appeared more similar among patients than among healthy donors. When Type 1 diabetes patients were examined, their TCRB CDR3s proved moderately but significantly shorter in all four CD4+ subsets.

V lost 0 bases and J lost 6, with 18 bases in between. The CDR3 length is 15 residues. Germline CDR1 is SQVTM and CDR2 is ANQGSEA. Every isolated RNA sample was fully reverse transcribed, so sequencing captured expressed TCRB transcripts. Generated by immunoSEQ multiplex PCR, the TCRdb table keeps only in-frame clones and is missing some. Seen here are around 280,000 clones, approximately 16% observed once, and the top ten hold around 0.015%. Sorting gave populations that all exceeded 98% purity. A remark on this clone: Its antigen is not known.

This TCR was sampled from a man younger than 30 with type 1 diabetes. J is TRBJ2-7 and V is TRBV29-1, with D perhaps matching TRBD1 (6 bases). The sample taken for sequencing was naive CD4+ T cells from blood. The DNA of the CDR3 is TGCAGCGTTGAAGATCGCCCAGGGGTAGTCGGCGAGCAGTACTTC. Translated: CSVEDRPGVVGEQYF.